These 17 T cell receptor beta chains were sequenced from one sample in a study of T cells after posttransplantation cyclophosphamide. Profiling relied on immunoSEQ multiplex PCR, and the TCRdb table lists in-frame clones only, not all of them. This sample has around 35,000 clones, each found more than once. Sequencing used PBMCs. These receptor sequences come from a man younger than 45 in good health and a related stem cell transplant donor.

In its sample, this clone was seen many times. V usage is TRBV6-6 and J usage is TRBJ2-1; 9 bases are shared with TRBD1. J lost 5 bases, V lost 8 bases, and 10 bases had no gene match. This CDR3 comprises 15 residues. Germline CDR1 reads MNHNY; CDR2 reads SVGAGI (reference sequence). The CDR3 loop reads CASGPGTGSNNEQFF. The CDR3 DNA is TGTGCCAGCGGGCCAGGGACAGGGAGTAACAATGAGCAGTTCTTC.

This clone was found a few times. This chain links TRBV7-2 with TRBJ2-5; a possible D gene is TRBD2 (7 bases). This CDR3 spans 14 amino acids. Germline V CDR1 and CDR2: SGHTA, FQGNSA. V gave up 2 bases and J gave up 4 bases, with 11 bases separating them. CDR3 residues: CASSLRGGGETQYF. CDR3 nucleotide sequence: TGTGCCAGCAGCTTAAGGGGGGGCGGAGAGACCCAGTACTTC.

V is TRBV6-1 and J is TRBJ2-7, with D perhaps given as TRBD1 or TRBD2 (5 bases each). CDR1 and CDR2 from the germline V gene are MNHNS and SASEGT. The CDR3 has 15 amino acids. The V end was cut by 2 bases, the J end by 3 bases, with 14 bases between. CDR3 DNA: TGTGCCAGCAGTGAAACCAGGAGGACATTCTACGAGCAGTACTTC. It codes for CASSETRRTFYEQYF.

This clone was counted ten times or more. The gene calls are TRBV6-1 and TRBJ2-3; the match to TRBD1 covers 8 bases. This CDR3 is built from 13 residues. V was clipped by 6 bases and J by 3 bases; unmatched bases: 2. CDR1 MNHNS and CDR2 SASEGT come from the germline V gene. The DNA of the CDR3 is TGTGCCAGCAGAAACAGGGGGACAGATACGCAGTATTTT. Protein product: CASRNRGTDTQYF.

This clone was seen more than once but under ten times. The chain combines TRBV11-2 with TRBJ2-4; 8 nucleotides agree with TRBD1. Looked up from germline, CDR1 is SGHAT and CDR2 is FQNNGV. This CDR3 is built from 18 residues. V gave up 5 bases and J gave up 2 bases; unmatched junction bases: 14. CDR3 residues: CASSDTLQGVASKNIQYF. Written as DNA, the CDR3 is TGTGCCAGCAGCGATACTCTACAGGGGGTCGCGTCCAAAAACATTCAGTACTTC. The variable domain in full, with the rest retrieved from reference TRBV11-2 and TRBJ2-4, is EAGVAQSPRYKIIEKRQSVAFWCNPISGHATLYWYQQILGQGPKLLIQFQNNGVVDDSQLPKDRFSAERLKGVDSTLKIQPAKLEDSAVYLCASSDTLQGVASKNIQYFGAGTRLSVL.

The V call is TRBV7-9, the J call TRBJ2-5; D perhaps matches TRBD1 (6 bases). The CDR3 has 14 residues. Germline CDR1 reads SEHNR; CDR2 reads FQNEAQ (reference sequence). The ends were cut back, 5 bases at V and 1 base at J, with 11 bases in the middle. Here the CDR3 reads CASSGGQGQETQYF. DNA for the CDR3: TGTGCCAGCAGCGGGGGCCAGGGCCAAGAGACCCAGTACTTC.

The sample holds many counts of this clone. Written as DNA, the CDR3 is TGTGCCAGCAGCTTTAGCGGGGGGGCCAGAAGCGCAGATACGCAGTATTTT. It is translated as CASSFSGGARSADTQYF. The rearrangement links TRBV7-6 to TRBJ2-3, with 11 bases aligning to TRBD2. The CDR3 has 17 residues. With 3 bases clipped from V and 4 bases from J, the junction kept 9 bases outside the gene matches. Germline loops: CDR1 SGHVS, CDR2 FNYEAQ.

This clone showed up many times. The chain is built from TRBV14 and TRBJ2-5; 8 positions match TRBD2. The CDR3 spans 15 residues. Germline V lookup: CDR1 SGHDN, CDR2 FVKESK. V trimming: 3 bases; J trimming: 2 bases; junction bases outside the gene matches: 5. The CDR3 DNA is TGTGCCAGCAGCCAGCTGGGGACTAGTCAAGAGACCCAGTACTTC. Translation gives CASSQLGTSQETQYF.

This clone was seen repeatedly, ten times or more. The chain employs TRBV5-5 and TRBJ2-7, with 10 nucleotides matching TRBD1. Germline V gene data show CDR1 as SGHKS and CDR2 as YYEKEE (reference sequence). V was pared by 0 bases and J by 7 bases, with 7 bases of the junction left unmatched. This CDR3 has 15 amino acids. The CDR3 spells CASSLGGTGDWEQYF. CDR3 nucleotides: TGTGCCAGCAGCTTGGGCGGGACAGGGGACTGGGAGCAGTACTTC.

This clone has ten or more counts. The V gene is TRBV2, the J gene TRBJ1-5; tentatively, D is TRBD1 (6 bases). Per germline, CDR1 SNHLY and CDR2 FYNNEI. Trimming left V 7 bases short and J 0 bases short, with 28 bases between. The CDR3 has 20 amino acids. CDR3 residues: CASTSLAPGVDNFSNQPQHF. The CDR3 bases are TGTGCCAGCACCTCCCTGGCGCCAGGGGTTGATAATTTTAGCAATCAGCCCCAGCATTTT.

The sample holds many counts of this clone. The V and J genes are TRBV7-9 and TRBJ2-5; D unresolved. V was clipped by 5 bases and J by 1 base, with 14 bases between them. CDR3 length: 15 residues. Germline V CDR1 and CDR2: SEHNR, FQNEAQ (reference sequence). CDR3 region: CASSLPGNSQETQYF. CDR3 sequence (DNA): TGTGCCAGCAGCCTCCCCGGTAATAGCCAAGAGACCCAGTACTTC.

This chain links TRBV29-1 with TRBJ2-3, with 7 positions matching TRBD2. The CDR3 is made up of 16 amino acids. The germline V gene encodes CDR1 SQVTM and CDR2 ANQGSEA. V shed 1 base and J 2 bases; nucleotides not matched to a gene: 9. For the CDR3, the DNA is TGCAGCGTTGAAGGGGAAAGCGGGGCCTTCACAGATACGCAGTATTTT. Its protein product is CSVEGESGAFTDTQYF.

This clone occurred many times. The chain carries TRBV12-3 or TRBV12-4 and TRBJ1-5; TRBD1 matches 8 bases. The V and J ends lost 6 bases and 2 bases, in that order; junction bases with no gene match: 6. There are 15 residues in the CDR3. CDR3 residues: CASSLTGGGNQPQHF. The CDR3 DNA follows: TGTGCCAGCAGCCTCACAGGGGGAGGCAATCAGCCCCAGCATTTT.

The table lists this clone with many counts. This chain uses TRBV7-6 with TRBJ2-3; D unresolved. The germline V gene has CDR1 SGHVS and CDR2 FNYEAQ. V lost 2 bases and J 6 bases, leaving 9 bases between the germline ends. The CDR3 covers 13 residues. CDR3 nucleotides: TGTGCCAGCAGCTTAAATCCTTTTGATACGCAGTATTTT. It is translated as CASSLNPFDTQYF.

In this sample, this clone turned up a few times. The chain recombines TRBV6-4 with TRBJ1-2; no clear D gene. Germline V CDR1 and CDR2: MRHNA, SNTAGT. V lost 3 bases and J lost 2, with 10 bases in between. CDR3 size: 14 residues. The CDR3 DNA follows: TGTGCCAGCAGTGAGGGTGCGGGAAACTATGGCTACACCTTC. It is translated as CASSEGAGNYGYTF.

This clone has at least ten counts. J is TRBJ2-6 and V is TRBV12-3 or TRBV12-4; weak D call: TRBD1 (6 bases). The CDR3 has 17 residues. V lost 5 bases to trimming and J lost 0 bases, with 14 bases between them. The CDR3 bases are TGTGCCAGCAGTGGGGGCAGGCCGTTCTCTGGGGCCAACGTCCTGACTTTC. Protein sequence: CASSGGRPFSGANVLTF.

There are many counts of this clone. The genes are TRBV5-5 and TRBJ2-1, with 7 positions matching TRBD1. The V gene's germline CDR1 is SGHKS and CDR2 YYEKEE (reference sequence). The V segment lost 4 bases and the J segment 9 bases; nucleotides outside the gene matches: 10. The length of the CDR3 is 14 residues. CDR3 in amino acids: CASSLLQGSGEQFF. Written as DNA, the CDR3 is TGTGCCAGCAGCCTTCTACAGGGGTCGGGTGAGCAGTTCTTC.